Below, 8 T cell receptor beta chains from the same sample are listed, as sequenced in a study of T cell responses to AZD1222 COVID-19 vaccine. The protocol was immunoSEQ multiplex PCR, while the TCRdb copy is restricted to in-frame clones and leaves out a portion. This sample carries about 120,000 clones, more than 80% of them seen once, and the ten largest clones take 3.1%. The sequencing here drew on peripheral blood, taken on day 0 of AZD1222 vaccination. The receptors shown here come from an adult in good health.

The V and J genes are TRBV9 and TRBJ2-3; no clear D. The germline V gene has CDR1 SGDLS and CDR2 YYNGEE. This CDR3 is 15 amino acids long. V lost 0 bases and J 4 bases, leaving 12 bases between the germline ends. CDR3 residues: CASSVEAFRADTQYF. In nucleotides, the CDR3 is TGTGCCAGCAGCGTAGAGGCCTTTAGGGCAGATACGCAGTATTTT. The full variable domain, its missing parts supplied by reference TRBV9 and TRBJ2-3, is DSGVTQTPKHLITATGQRVTLRCSPRSGDLSVYWYQQSLDQGLQFLIQYYNGEERAKGNILERFSAQQFPDLHSELNLSSLELGDSALYFCASSVEAFRADTQYFGPGTRLTVL.

This chain joins TRBV10-3 and TRBJ2-5; TRBD1 matches at 7 bases. The germline gives CDR1 ENHRY, CDR2 SYGVKD. The CDR3 sequence is 15 residues long. J lost 5 bases, V lost 10 bases, and 16 bases had no gene match. For the CDR3, the DNA is TGTGCCAGCGGATTAGGGCCAGGGGGACGGGAGACCCAGTACTTC. This sequence encodes CASGLGPGGRETQYF.

The rearrangement joins TRBV9 to TRBJ2-7; 8 nucleotides align to TRBD1. The V segment lost 4 bases and the J segment 4 bases; nucleotides outside the gene matches: 7. This CDR3 has 14 residues. Germline CDR1 and CDR2: SGDLS and YYNGEE. The CDR3 DNA reads TGTGCCAGCAGCTCGACAGGGGCTTCGTACGAGCAGTACTTC. Its protein is CASSSTGASYEQYF.

V and J are TRBV5-6 and TRBJ2-3; a weak D match, TRBD1 (5 bases). V was trimmed by 5 bases and J by 3 bases, leaving 10 bases between them. Germline values: CDR1 SGHDT, CDR2 YYEEEE. The CDR3 contains 13 residues. As DNA, the CDR3 is TGTGCCAGCAGGGAGCAGGGTACAGATACGCAGTATTTT. Translated, it gives CASREQGTDTQYF.

The chain combines TRBV3-1 (or the pseudogene TRBV3-2) with TRBJ1-2, with a weak D call TRBD1 (5 bases). Germline V lookup: CDR1 LGHDT, CDR2 YNNKEL (reference sequence). Trimming pared 4 bases from V and 6 bases from J, leaving 12 bases between. The CDR3 runs to 13 residues. Here the CDR3 reads CASSPWEGHGYTF. DNA of the CDR3: TGTGCCAGCAGCCCCTGGGAGGGACATGGCTACACCTTC.

The chain carries TRBV24-1 and TRBJ2-2; no clear D. This CDR3 has 14 amino acids. V was shortened by 4 bases and J by 1 base, with 6 bases between the two germline ends. Germline V gives CDR1 KGHDR, CDR2 SFDVKD. The DNA of the CDR3 is TGTGCCACCAGTGAAGGCCGGAACACCGGGGAGCTGTTTTTT. Encoded protein: CATSEGRNTGELFF.

CDR3 nucleotides: TGTGCCAGCAGCTTAGGAGGGACAGGGTTACATGAGCAGTTCTTC. This gives the protein CASSLGGTGLHEQFF. The rearrangement links TRBV11-3 to TRBJ2-1; 9 bases align to TRBD1. Per the germline V gene, CDR1 is SGHNT and CDR2 is YENEEA. With V trimmed by 1 base and J by 8 bases, 6 bases remained unmatched. CDR3 length: 15 amino acids. Using reference TRBV11-3 and TRBJ2-1 for the parts outside the CDR3, the full variable domain is EAGVVQSPRYKIIEKKQPVAFWCNPISGHNTLYWYLQNLGQGPELLIRYENEEAVDDSQLPKDRFSAERLKGVDSTLKIQPAELGDSAVYLCASSLGGTGLHEQFFGPGTRLTVL.

The rearrangement links TRBV2 to TRBJ1-3; D uncertain. The V gene's germline CDR1 is SNHLY and CDR2 FYNNEI. This CDR3 has 17 residues. V was cut by 7 bases and J by 0 bases, with 19 bases left in between. This CDR3 is CASTPLGYPNSGNTIYF. DNA for the CDR3: TGTGCCAGCACCCCTCTCGGCTATCCCAACTCTGGAAACACCATATATTTT.